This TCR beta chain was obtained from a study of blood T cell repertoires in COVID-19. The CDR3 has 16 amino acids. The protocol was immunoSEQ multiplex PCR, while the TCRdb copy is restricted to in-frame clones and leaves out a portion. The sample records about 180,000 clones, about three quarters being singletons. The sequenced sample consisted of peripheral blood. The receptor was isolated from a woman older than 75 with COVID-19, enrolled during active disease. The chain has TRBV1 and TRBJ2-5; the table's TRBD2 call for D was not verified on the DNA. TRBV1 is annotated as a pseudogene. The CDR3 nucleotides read TGCACCAGCAGCCAAGCTGAGGCGGGGGGGCCGGAGACCCAGTACTTC. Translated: CTSSQAEAGGPETQYF.